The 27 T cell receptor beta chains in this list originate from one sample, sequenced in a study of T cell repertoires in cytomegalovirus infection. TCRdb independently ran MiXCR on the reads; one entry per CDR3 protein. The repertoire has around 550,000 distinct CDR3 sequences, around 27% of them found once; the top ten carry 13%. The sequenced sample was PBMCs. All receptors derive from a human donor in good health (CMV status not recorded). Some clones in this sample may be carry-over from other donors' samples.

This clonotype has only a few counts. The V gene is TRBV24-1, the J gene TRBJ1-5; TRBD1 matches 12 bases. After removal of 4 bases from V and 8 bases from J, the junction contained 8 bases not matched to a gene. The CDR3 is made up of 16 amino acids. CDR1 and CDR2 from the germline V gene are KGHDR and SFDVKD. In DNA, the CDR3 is TGTGCCACCAGTGAATCAGGGACAGGGGGCAGGAAGCCCCAGCATTTT. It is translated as CATSESGTGGRKPQHF.

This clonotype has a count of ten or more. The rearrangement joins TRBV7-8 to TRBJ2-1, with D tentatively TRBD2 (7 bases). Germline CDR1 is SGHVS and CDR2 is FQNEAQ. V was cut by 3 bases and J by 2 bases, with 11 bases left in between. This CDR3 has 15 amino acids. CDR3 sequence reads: CASSFRGGPYNEQFF. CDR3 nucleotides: TGTGCCAGCAGCTTTCGCGGGGGCCCCTACAATGAGCAGTTCTTC.

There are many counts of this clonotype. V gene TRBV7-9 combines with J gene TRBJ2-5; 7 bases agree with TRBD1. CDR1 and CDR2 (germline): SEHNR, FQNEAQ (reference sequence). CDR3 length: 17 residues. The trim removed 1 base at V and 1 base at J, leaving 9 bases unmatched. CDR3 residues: CASSLDRDRRVQETQYF. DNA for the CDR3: TGTGCCAGCAGCTTAGACCGGGACAGACGAGTCCAAGAGACCCAGTACTTC.

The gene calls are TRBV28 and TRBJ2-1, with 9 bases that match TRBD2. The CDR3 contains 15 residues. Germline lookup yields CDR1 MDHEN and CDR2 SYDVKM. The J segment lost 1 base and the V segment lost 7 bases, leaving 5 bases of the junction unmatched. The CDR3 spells CASTLAGLSYNEQFF. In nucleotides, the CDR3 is TGTGCCAGCACTCTAGCGGGATTGTCCTACAATGAGCAGTTCTTC.

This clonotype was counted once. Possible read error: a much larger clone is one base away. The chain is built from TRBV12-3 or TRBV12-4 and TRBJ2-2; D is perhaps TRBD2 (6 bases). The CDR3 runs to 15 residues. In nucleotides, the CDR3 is TGTGCCAGCAGGCCTATAGCGGTAGTATCCGGGGTGCTGTTTTTT. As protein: CASRPIAVVSGVLFF.

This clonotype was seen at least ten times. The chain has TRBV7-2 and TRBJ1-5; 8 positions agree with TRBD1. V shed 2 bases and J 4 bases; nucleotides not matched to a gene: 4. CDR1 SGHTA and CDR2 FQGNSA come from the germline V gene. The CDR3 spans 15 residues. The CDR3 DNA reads TGTGCCAGCAGCTTACAGGGACAGGTTAATCAGCCCCAGCATTTT. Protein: CASSLQGQVNQPQHF. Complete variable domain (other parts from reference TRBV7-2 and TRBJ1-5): GAGVSQSPSNKVTEKGKDVELRCDPISGHTALYWYRQSLGQGLEFLIYFQGNSAPDKSGLPSDRFSAERTGGSVSTLTIQRTQQEDSAVYLCASSLQGQVNQPQHFGDGTRLSIL.

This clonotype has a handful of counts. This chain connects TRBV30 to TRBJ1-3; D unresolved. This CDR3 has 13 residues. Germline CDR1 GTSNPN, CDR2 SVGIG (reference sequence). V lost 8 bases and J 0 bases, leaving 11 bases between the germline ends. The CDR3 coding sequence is TGTGCCCGCCGAGGGAGCTCTGGAAACACCATATATTTT. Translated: CARRGSSGNTIYF.

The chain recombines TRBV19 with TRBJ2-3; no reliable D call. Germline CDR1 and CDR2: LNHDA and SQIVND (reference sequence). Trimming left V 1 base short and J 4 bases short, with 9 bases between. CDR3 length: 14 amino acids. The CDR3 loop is CASSIVGRPDTQYF. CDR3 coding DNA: TGTGCCAGTAGTATAGTAGGACGCCCAGATACGCAGTATTTT.

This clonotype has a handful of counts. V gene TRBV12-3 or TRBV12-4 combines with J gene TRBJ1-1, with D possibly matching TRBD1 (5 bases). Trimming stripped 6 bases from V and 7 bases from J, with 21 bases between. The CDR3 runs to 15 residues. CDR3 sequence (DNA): TGTGCCAGCAGCAACCACGGGGTACGGGGCGATGAAGCTTTCTTT. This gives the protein CASSNHGVRGDEAFF.

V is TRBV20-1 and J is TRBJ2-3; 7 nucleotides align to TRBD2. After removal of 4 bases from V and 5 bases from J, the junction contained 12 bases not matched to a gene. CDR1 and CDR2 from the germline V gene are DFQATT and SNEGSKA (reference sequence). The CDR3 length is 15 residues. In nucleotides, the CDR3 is TGCAGTGCTAACATAGCGGGTCTGGGGGTAGATACGCAGTATTTT. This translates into CSANIAGLGVDTQYF.

CDR3 sequence reads: CASSFPTGTGEQFF. The DNA of the CDR3 is TGTGCCAGCAGCTTCCCCACAGGGACCGGTGAGCAGTTCTTC. The V gene is TRBV7-9, the J gene TRBJ2-1, with a tentative D call TRBD1 (6 bases). The CDR3 covers 14 residues. The V end lost 3 bases, the J end lost 9 bases, and 15 bases lay between the germline ends. Germline values: CDR1 SEHNR, CDR2 FQNEAQ (reference sequence).

CDR3 region: CASSSRPGPAPTGELFF. CDR3 nucleotides: TGTGCCAGCAGTTCGAGACCGGGACCGGCACCCACCGGGGAGCTGTTTTTT. This sequence joins TRBV6-5 and TRBJ2-2; possibly TRBD1 or TRBD2 for D (5 bases each). Germline V gives CDR1 MNHEY, CDR2 SVGAGI. The V and J ends lost 4 bases and 4 bases respectively, with 19 bases between them. This CDR3 region has 17 residues.

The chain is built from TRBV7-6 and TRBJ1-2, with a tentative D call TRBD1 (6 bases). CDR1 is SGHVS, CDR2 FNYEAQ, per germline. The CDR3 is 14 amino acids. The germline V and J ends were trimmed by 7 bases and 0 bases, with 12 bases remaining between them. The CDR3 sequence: CASTTRGTNYGYTF. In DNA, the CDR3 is TGTGCCAGCACGACAAGGGGGACTAACTATGGCTACACCTTC.

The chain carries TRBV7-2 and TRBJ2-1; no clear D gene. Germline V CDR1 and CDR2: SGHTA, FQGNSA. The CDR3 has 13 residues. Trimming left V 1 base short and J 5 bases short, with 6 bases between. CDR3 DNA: TGTGCCAGCAGCTTAGTTGTTGACAATGAGCAGTTCTTC. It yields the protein CASSLVVDNEQFF.

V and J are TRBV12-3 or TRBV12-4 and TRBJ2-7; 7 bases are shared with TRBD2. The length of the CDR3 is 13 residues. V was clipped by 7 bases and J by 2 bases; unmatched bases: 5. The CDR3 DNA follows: TGTGCCAGCACCCTAGCGGCCCCCTACGAGCAGTACTTC. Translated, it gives CASTLAAPYEQYF.

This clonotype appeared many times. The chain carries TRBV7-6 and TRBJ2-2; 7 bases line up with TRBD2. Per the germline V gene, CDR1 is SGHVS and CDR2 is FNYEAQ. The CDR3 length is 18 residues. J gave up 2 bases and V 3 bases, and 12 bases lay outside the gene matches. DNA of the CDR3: TGTGCCAGCAGCTTTAATTCTCCGGGACTATTAAACACCGGGGAGCTGTTTTTT. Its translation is CASSFNSPGLLNTGELFF.

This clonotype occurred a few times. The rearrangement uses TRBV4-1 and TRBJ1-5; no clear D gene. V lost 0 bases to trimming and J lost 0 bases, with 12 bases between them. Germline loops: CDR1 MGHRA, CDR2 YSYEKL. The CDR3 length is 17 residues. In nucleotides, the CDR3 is TGCGCCAGCAGCCAAGATGGTTTTGTCCTTAGCAATCAGCCCCAGCATTTT. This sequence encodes CASSQDGFVLSNQPQHF.

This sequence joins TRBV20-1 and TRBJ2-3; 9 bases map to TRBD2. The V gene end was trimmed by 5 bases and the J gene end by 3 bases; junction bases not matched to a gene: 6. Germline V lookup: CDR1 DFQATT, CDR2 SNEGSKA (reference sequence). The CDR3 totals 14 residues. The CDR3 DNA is TGCAGTGCTGGAGGACTAGCGAGAACAGATACGCAGTATTTT. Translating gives CSAGGLARTDTQYF.

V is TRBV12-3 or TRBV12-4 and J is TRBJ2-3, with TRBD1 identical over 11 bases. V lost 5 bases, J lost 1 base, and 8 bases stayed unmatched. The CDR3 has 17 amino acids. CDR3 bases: TGTGCCAGCAGTCTAGGGGACAGGGGGATAGGCACAGATACGCAGTATTTT. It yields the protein CASSLGDRGIGTDTQYF.

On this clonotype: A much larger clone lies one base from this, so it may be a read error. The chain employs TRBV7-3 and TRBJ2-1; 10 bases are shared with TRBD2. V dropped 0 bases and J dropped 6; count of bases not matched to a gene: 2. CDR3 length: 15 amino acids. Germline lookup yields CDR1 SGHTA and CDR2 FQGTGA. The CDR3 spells CASSLTAGGFNEQFF. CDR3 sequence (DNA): TGTGCCAGCAGCTTAACAGCGGGAGGGTTCAATGAGCAGTTCTTC.

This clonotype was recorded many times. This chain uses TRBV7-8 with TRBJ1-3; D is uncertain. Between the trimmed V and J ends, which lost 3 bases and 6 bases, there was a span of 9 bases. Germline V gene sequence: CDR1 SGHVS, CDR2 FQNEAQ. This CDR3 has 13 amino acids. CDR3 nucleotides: TGTGCCAGCAGCTTGGACTTGGCAAACACCATATATTTT. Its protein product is CASSLDLANTIYF.

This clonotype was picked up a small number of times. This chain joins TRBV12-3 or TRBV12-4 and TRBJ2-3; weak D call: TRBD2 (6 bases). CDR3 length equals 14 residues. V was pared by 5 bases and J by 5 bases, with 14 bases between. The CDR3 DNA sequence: TGTGCCAGCAGTCCGGAGGGCCACGGAGATACGCAGTATTTT. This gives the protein CASSPEGHGDTQYF.

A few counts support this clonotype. The CDR3 DNA follows: TGTGCCAGCAGCTTGACGCGGTCCCGGACTGAAGCTTTCTTT. It is translated as CASSLTRSRTEAFF. The chain uses TRBV5-6 and TRBJ1-1, with unresolved D. V lost 1 base to trimming and J lost 5 bases, with 12 bases between them. The CDR3 totals 14 residues. Germline CDR1 reads SGHDT; CDR2 reads YYEEEE.

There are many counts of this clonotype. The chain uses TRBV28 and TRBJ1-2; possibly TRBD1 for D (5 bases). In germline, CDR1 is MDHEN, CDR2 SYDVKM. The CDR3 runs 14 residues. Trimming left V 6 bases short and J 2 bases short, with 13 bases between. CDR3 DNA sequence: TGTGCCAGCAGGACCGGGGGAGCGAACTATGGCTACACCTTC. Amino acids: CASRTGGANYGYTF.

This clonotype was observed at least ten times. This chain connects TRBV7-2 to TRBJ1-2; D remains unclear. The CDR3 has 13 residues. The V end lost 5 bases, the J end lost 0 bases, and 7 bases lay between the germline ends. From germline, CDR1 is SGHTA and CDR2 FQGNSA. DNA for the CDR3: TGTGCCAGCAGCCTCGCGGCTAACTATGGCTACACCTTC. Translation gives CASSLAANYGYTF.

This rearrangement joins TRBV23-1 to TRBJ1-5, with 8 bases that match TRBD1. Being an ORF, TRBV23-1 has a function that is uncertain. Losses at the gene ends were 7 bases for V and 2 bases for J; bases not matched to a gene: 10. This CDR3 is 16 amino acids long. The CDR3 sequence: CASNRNRGFGNQPQHF. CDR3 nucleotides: TGCGCCAGCAACCGGAACAGGGGGTTTGGCAATCAGCCCCAGCATTTT.

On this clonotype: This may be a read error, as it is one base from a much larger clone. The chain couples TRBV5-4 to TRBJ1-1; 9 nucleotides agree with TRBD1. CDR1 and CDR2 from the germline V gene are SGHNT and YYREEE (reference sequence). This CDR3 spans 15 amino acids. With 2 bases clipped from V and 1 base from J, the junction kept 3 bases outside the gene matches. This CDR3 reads CASSLQGAPNTEAFF. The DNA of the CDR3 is TGTGCCAGCAGCTTACAGGGGGCCCCGAACACTGAAGCTTTCTTT.